A single sample is the source of the 4 T cell receptor beta chains below, sequenced in a study of memory B cells and T cells in multiple sclerosis. Their cognate antigens are unknown. CFSE-dim autoproliferating and CFSE-high non-proliferating T cells from unstimulated culture were sequenced separately. Cultures began with about 45 million CFSE-labeled PBMCs, unstimulated for 7 to 8 days, with replicate wells pooled. Data came from immunoSEQ multiplex PCR; TCRdb stores just in-frame clones and leaves some out. The data contain about 42,000 clones, about 80% of them singletons. Sequenced input: PBMCs from blood kept in culture. These receptors were obtained from a human donor with multiple sclerosis.

The genes are TRBV9 and TRBJ1-4; TRBD1 agrees at 9 bases. The length of the CDR3 is 13 residues. Per the germline V gene, CDR1 is SGDLS and CDR2 is YYNGEE. J was trimmed by 11 bases and V by 7 bases; bases with no gene match: 9. The CDR3 is CASQSRDREKLFF. The CDR3 bases are TGTGCCAGCCAAAGTCGGGACAGGGAGAAACTGTTTTTT.

V and J are TRBV7-6 and TRBJ2-7; D is unclear. This CDR3 spans 12 amino acids. Trimming left V 5 bases short and J 3 bases short, with 8 bases between. CDR1 SGHVS and CDR2 FNYEAQ come from the germline V gene. In DNA form, the CDR3 reads TGTGCCAGCAGCCCCATAAACTACGAGCAGTACTTC. It translates to CASSPINYEQYF.

The V and J genes are TRBV7-8 and TRBJ1-2; D is ambiguous. V lost 4 bases, J lost 8 bases, and 14 bases lay in between. Per germline, CDR1 SGHVS and CDR2 FQNEAQ. The length of the CDR3 is 13 residues. The CDR3 protein is CASSSTPRSGYTF. The DNA for the CDR3 is TGTGCCAGCAGCTCGACGCCCCGGTCGGGCTACACCTTC.

The chain is built from TRBV19 and TRBJ1-1, with TRBD1 identical over 8 bases. Trimming at V came to 7 bases and at J to 4 bases, leaving 5 bases not matched to a gene. Germline V lookup: CDR1 LNHDA, CDR2 SQIVND (reference sequence). This CDR3 has 13 residues. This CDR3 reads CASMPGGSTEAFF. The CDR3 nucleotides are TGTGCCAGTATGCCAGGGGGCAGCACTGAAGCTTTCTTT. Full variable domain (missing parts from reference TRBV19 and TRBJ1-1): DGGITQSPKYLFRKEGQNVTLSCEQNLNHDAMYWYRQDPGQGLRLIYYSQIVNDFQKGDIAEGYSVSREKKESFPLTVTSAQKNPTAFYLCASMPGGSTEAFFGQGTRLTVV.